This record covers a single T cell receptor beta chain. This sample stems from a study of CD8 T cells in Susac syndrome. Germline V CDR1 and CDR2: MGHRA, YSYEKL. CDR3 length: 14 amino acids. V gave up 4 bases and J gave up 3 bases, with 13 bases separating them. Random hexamers were used to reverse transcribe an amount of about 0.45 to 1 ug RNA. One entry per CDR3 protein results from TCRdb running MiXCR on the immunoSEQ multiplex PCR reads. In the table there are about 400,000 distinct CDR3 sequences, 85% of which are singletons. The V call is TRBV4-1, the J call TRBJ2-7; D might be TRBD1 (6 bases). This TCR derives from a human donor with multiple sclerosis. Sequenced material: CD8+ T cells from PBMCs. CDR3 residues: CASSRTTGNYEQYF. The CDR3 DNA sequence: TGCGCCAGCAGCCGAACGACAGGAAACTACGAGCAGTACTTC.